This entry lists 12 T cell receptor beta chains sequenced from one sample in a study of shared clonotypes between healthy human individuals (dated by TCRdb to about 2020). The library was made by the immunoSEQ multiplex PCR assay. TCRdb re-hosts the immuneACCESS table, in-frame sequences only. Its copies lack some clones; in the studies checked, an unresolved V gene accounts for under half of them, and the cause for the rest is not known. A total of roughly 700,000 clones appear in this sample, less than 95% of them only once. Of the sample, 30% to 40% falls within the top ten clones. Source material: memory CD8+ T cells from PBMCs. According to the study, the label for this sample's cell subset or site signals: CD45RO+ cells pooled with CCR7-negative TemRA cells. These receptors were collected from a man aged 18-30 years in good health. Some clones in this sample may be carry-over from other donors' samples.

Details on this clone: The same CDR3 is also encoded by other DNA sequences in this sample. The V gene is TRBV9, the J gene TRBJ2-1; 14 bases are shared with TRBD2. Losses at the gene ends were 0 bases for V and 6 bases for J; bases not matched to a gene: 2. In germline, CDR1 is SGDLS, CDR2 YYNGEE. The CDR3 contains 16 residues. CDR3 DNA: TGTGCCAGCAGCGTAGTTGGGACTAGCGGGAGCAATGAGCAGTTCTTC. Amino acid sequence: CASSVVGTSGSNEQFF.

This chain uses TRBV11-2 with TRBJ2-5; D gene ambiguous. With the DNA end fitting TRBJ2-7 better, the J assignment may be wrong. Germline loops: CDR1 SGHAT, CDR2 FQNNGV. The CDR3 totals 14 residues. The CDR3 loop reads CASSLRVRPYEQYF. DNA of the CDR3: TGTGCCAGCAGCTTAAGGGTCCGACCCTACGAGCAGTACTTC.

This chain uses TRBV5-6 with TRBJ2-1; TRBD1 aligns across 8 bases. Germline CDR1 reads SGHDT; CDR2 reads YYEEEE. J was trimmed by 9 bases and V by 2 bases; bases with no gene match: 10. The CDR3 has 15 residues. CDR3 sequence reads: CASSLGTGGGSEQFF. CDR3 DNA: TGTGCCAGCAGCTTAGGGACAGGTGGAGGCAGTGAGCAGTTCTTC.

In its sample, this clone was seen once. The rearrangement uses TRBV27 and TRBJ2-7, with unresolved D. This CDR3 spans 16 amino acids. CDR1 is MNHEY and CDR2 is SMNVEV in the germline V gene (reference sequence). The V end was cut by 6 bases, the J end by 6 bases, with 24 bases between. The CDR3 bases are TGTGCCAGCAGCTCACCGGGCAGCTACATTGATTCCGAGCAGTACTTC. This encodes CASSSPGSYIDSEQYF.

The chain combines TRBV4-3 with TRBJ2-4; 11 bases are shared with TRBD1. Losses at the gene ends were 0 bases for V and 0 bases for J; bases not matched to a gene: 13. In germline, CDR1 is LGHNA, CDR2 YSLEER. This CDR3 has 21 amino acids. The CDR3 region is CASSQDVSLGQGVEAKNIQYF. DNA for the CDR3: TGCGCCAGCAGCCAAGACGTTAGTTTGGGACAGGGGGTTGAAGCCAAAAACATTCAGTACTTC.

V usage is TRBV29-1 and J usage is TRBJ2-7, with D perhaps TRBD1 (5 bases). Germline V gene lookup returns CDR1 SQVTM and CDR2 ANQGSEA. Trimming pared 4 bases from V and 5 bases from J, leaving 12 bases between. This CDR3 is built from 12 residues. In nucleotides, the CDR3 is TGCAGCGTTGTAGGCAGGGTGGACGAGCAGTACTTC. Translating gives CSVVGRVDEQYF.

The rearrangement links TRBV16 to TRBJ2-1; no clear D. V was pared by 0 bases and J by 3 bases, with 12 bases between. Germline CDR1 is KGHSY and CDR2 is FQNENV. The length of the CDR3 is 16 residues. The CDR3 DNA reads TGTGCCAGCAGCCAATCTGGCCTTTCTTTCTACAATGAGCAGTTCTTC. It encodes CASSQSGLSFYNEQFF.

The chain joins TRBV6-1 to TRBJ2-2; D is undetermined. The germline gives CDR1 MNHNS, CDR2 SASEGT. The V end was cut by 4 bases, the J end by 0 bases, with 9 bases between. This CDR3 is built from 15 residues. The CDR3 coding sequence is TGTGCCAGCAGTGTAGAGGCCGCGAACACCGGGGAGCTGTTTTTT. The encoded protein is CASSVEAANTGELFF.

The chain combines TRBV27 with TRBJ2-3, with 8 bases that match TRBD1. The J segment lost 6 bases and the V segment lost 6 bases, leaving 11 bases of the junction unmatched. The V gene's germline CDR1 is MNHEY and CDR2 SMNVEV (reference sequence). The CDR3 length is 15 residues. CDR3 nucleotides: TGTGCCAGCAGGGTGACAGGGGCTGGGTTGGATACGCAGTATTTT. Its protein product is CASRVTGAGLDTQYF.

The chain combines TRBV28 with TRBJ2-7, with 8 nucleotides matching TRBD2. V trimming: 6 bases; J trimming: 9 bases; junction bases outside the gene matches: 7. Germline assignment: CDR1 MDHEN and CDR2 SYDVKM. This CDR3 has 12 residues. This CDR3 is CASSPIAGGQYF. In nucleotides, the CDR3 is TGTGCCAGCAGCCCCATCGCGGGGGGGCAGTACTTC.

V and J are TRBV9 and TRBJ1-3; TRBD1 is a possible D gene (6 bases). In germline, CDR1 is SGDLS, CDR2 YYNGEE. Trimming pared 4 bases from V and 2 bases from J, leaving 10 bases between. The CDR3 extends over 14 amino acids. CDR3 sequence: CASSLGGPGNTIYF. Written as DNA, the CDR3 is TGTGCCAGCAGCCTCGGGGGGCCTGGAAACACCATATATTTT.

The rearrangement joins TRBV29-1 to TRBJ2-3, with TRBD2 matching 9 bases. The CDR3 extends over 16 amino acids. Per germline, CDR1 SQVTM and CDR2 ANQGSEA. Losses at the gene ends were 6 bases for V and 0 bases for J; bases not matched to a gene: 10. CDR3 sequence reads: CSVGGASGTSTDTQYF. CDR3 nucleotide sequence: TGCAGCGTGGGAGGGGCTAGCGGGACTAGCACAGATACGCAGTATTTT.